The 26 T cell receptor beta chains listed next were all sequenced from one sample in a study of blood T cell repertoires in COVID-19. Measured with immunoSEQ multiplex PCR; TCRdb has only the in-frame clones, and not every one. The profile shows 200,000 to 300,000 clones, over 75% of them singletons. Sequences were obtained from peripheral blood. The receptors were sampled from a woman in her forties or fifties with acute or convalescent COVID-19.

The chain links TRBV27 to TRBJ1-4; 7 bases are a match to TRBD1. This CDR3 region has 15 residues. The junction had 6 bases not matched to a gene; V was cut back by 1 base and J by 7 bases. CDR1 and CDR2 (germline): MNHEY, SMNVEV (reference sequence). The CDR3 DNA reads TGTGCCAGCAGTTTATACAGGGGAATAGCTGAAAAACTGTTTTTT. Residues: CASSLYRGIAEKLFF.

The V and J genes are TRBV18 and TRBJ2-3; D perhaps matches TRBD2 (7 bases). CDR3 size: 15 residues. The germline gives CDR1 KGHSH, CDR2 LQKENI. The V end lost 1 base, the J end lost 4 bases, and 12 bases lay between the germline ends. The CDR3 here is CASSPLGGLPDTQYF. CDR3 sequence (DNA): TGTGCCAGCTCACCACTAGGGGGACTACCAGATACGCAGTATTTT.

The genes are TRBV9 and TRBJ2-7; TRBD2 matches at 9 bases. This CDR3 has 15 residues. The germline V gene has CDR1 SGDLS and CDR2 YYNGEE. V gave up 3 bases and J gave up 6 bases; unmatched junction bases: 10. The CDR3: CASSDLAGESSEQYF. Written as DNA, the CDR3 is TGTGCCAGCAGCGATTTAGCGGGAGAGTCGTCCGAGCAGTACTTC.

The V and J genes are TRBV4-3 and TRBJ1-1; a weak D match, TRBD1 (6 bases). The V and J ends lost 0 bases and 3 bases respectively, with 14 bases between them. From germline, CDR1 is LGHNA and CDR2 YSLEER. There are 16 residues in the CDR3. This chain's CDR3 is CASSQDLFGGYTEAFF. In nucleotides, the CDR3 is TGCGCCAGCAGCCAAGATCTGTTTGGGGGCTACACTGAAGCTTTCTTT.

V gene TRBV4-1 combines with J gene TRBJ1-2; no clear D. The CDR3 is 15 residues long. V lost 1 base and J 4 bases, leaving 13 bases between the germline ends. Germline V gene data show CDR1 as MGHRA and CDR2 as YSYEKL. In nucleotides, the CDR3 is TGCGCCAGCAGCCAAGTCGCGGAGGGCCGCTATGGCTACACCTTC. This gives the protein CASSQVAEGRYGYTF.

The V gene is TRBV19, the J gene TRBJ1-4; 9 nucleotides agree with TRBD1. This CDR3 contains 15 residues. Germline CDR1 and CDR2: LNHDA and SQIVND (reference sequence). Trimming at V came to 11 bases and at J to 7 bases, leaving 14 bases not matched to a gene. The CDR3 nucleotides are TGTGCCTCCGAGACGCCTGAGACAGGGGGTGAAAAACTGTTTTTT. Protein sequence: CASETPETGGEKLFF.

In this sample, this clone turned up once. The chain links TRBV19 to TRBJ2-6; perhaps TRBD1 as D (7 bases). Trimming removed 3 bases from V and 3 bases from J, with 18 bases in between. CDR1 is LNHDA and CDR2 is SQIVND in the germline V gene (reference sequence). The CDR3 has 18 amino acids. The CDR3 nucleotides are TGTGCCAGTAGTATCAGGGGGGCGAAGCTCCGTGGGGCCAACGTCCTGACTTTC. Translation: CASSIRGAKLRGANVLTF.

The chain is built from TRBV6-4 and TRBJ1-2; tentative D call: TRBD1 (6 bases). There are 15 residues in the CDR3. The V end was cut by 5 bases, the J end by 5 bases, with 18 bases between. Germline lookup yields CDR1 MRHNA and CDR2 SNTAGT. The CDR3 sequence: CASSLTLGGLYGYTF. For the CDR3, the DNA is TGTGCCAGCAGTCTGACTCTAGGGGGTCTTTATGGCTACACCTTC.

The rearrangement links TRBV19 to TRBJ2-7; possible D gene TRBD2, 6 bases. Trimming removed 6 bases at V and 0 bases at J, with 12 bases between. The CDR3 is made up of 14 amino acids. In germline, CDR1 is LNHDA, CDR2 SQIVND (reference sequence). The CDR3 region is CASSVGGISYEQYF. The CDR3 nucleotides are TGTGCCAGTAGCGTAGGAGGGATCTCCTACGAGCAGTACTTC.

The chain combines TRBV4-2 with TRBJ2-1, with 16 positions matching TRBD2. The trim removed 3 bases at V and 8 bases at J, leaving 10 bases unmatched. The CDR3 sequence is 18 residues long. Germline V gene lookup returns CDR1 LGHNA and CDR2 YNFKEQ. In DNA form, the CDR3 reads TGTGCCAGCAGCCAGGAGCCGGGACTAGCGGGAGGGGTGGATGAGCAGTTCTTC. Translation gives CASSQEPGLAGGVDEQFF.

CDR3 in DNA: TGCAGCGTTGGCTATAGCAATCAGCCCCAGCATTTT. Residues: CSVGYSNQPQHF. The chain links TRBV29-1 to TRBJ1-5; no reliable D call. Trimming stripped 4 bases from V and 0 bases from J, with 4 bases between. Germline CDR1 SQVTM, CDR2 ANQGSEA. The CDR3 is 12 amino acids.

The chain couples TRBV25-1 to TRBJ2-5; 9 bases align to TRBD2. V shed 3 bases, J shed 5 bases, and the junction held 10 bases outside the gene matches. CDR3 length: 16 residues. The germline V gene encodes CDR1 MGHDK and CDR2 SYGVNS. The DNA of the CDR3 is TGTGCCAGCAGTGAGTCCGTAGCGGGAGTCGGGGAGACCCAGTACTTC. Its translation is CASSESVAGVGETQYF.

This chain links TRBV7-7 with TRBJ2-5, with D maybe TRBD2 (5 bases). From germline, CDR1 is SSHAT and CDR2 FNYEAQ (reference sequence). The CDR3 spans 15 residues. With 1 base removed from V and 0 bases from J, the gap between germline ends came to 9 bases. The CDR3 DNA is TGTGCCAGCAGCTTAGGGACCGGGAACCAAGAGACCCAGTACTTC. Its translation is CASSLGTGNQETQYF.

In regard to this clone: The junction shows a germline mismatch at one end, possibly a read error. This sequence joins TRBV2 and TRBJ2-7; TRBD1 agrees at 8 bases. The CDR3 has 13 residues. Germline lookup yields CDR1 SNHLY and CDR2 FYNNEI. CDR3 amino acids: CASSEDRGYEQYF. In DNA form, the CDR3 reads TGTGCCAGCAGCGAAGACAGGGGATACGAGCAGTACTTC.

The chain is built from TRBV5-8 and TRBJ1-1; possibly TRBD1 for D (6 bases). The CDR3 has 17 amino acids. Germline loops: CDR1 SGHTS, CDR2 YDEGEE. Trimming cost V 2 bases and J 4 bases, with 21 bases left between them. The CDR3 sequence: CASSLERGSRTGTEAFF. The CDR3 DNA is TGTGCCAGCAGCTTAGAGAGGGGGAGTCGGACGGGCACTGAAGCTTTCTTT. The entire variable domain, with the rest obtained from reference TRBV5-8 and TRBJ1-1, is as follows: EAGVTQSPTHLIKTRGQQATLRCSPISGHTSVYWYQQALGLGLQFLLWYDEGEERNRGNFPPRFSGRQFPNYSSELNVNALELEDSALYLCASSLERGSRTGTEAFFGQGTRLTVV.

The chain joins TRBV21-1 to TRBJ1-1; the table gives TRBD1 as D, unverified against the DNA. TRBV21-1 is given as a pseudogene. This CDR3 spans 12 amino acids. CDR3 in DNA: TGTGCCAGCAGCAAAGTGTACAGGAAAGCTTTCTTT. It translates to CASSKVYRKAFF.

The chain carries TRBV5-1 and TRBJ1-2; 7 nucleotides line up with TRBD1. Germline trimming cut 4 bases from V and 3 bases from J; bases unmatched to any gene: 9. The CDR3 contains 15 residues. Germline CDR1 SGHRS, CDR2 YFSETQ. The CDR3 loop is CASSLLAGQHYGYTF. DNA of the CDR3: TGCGCCAGCAGCCTTCTGGCGGGACAGCACTATGGCTACACCTTC.

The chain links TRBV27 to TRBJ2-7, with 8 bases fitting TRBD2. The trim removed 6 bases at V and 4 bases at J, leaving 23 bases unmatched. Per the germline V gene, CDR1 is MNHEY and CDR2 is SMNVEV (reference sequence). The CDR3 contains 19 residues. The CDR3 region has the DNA TGTGCCAGCAGCTTCGGGTTCAGGGCCTCGTCTAGCGGGCGTTACGAGCAGTACTTC. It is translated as CASSFGFRASSSGRYEQYF.

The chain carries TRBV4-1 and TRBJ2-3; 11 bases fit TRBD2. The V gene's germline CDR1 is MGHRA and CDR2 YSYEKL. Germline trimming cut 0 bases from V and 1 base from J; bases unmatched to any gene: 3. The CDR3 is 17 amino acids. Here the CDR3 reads CASSQDPGLAGTDTQYF. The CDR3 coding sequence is TGCGCCAGCAGCCAAGATCCGGGACTAGCGGGCACAGATACGCAGTATTTT.

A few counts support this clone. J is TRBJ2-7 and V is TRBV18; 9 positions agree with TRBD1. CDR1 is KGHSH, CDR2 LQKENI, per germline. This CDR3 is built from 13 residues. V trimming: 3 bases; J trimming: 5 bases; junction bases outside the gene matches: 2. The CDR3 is CASSPDRGHEQYF. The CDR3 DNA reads TGTGCCAGCTCACCGGACAGGGGCCACGAGCAGTACTTC.

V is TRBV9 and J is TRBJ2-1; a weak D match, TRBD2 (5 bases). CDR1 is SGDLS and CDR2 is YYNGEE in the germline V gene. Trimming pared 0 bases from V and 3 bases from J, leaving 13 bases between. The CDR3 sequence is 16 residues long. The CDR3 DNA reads TGTGCCAGCAGCGTAGAAGCGGACTCCGGCTACAATGAGCAGTTCTTC. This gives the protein CASSVEADSGYNEQFF.

CDR3 bases: TGTGCCAGCAGCCCACCAGGACATAGCAATCAGCCCCAGCATTTT. Its translation: CASSPPGHSNQPQHF. The chain carries TRBV7-8 and TRBJ1-5, with D maybe TRBD1 (5 bases). Germline CDR1 SGHVS, CDR2 FQNEAQ. The length of the CDR3 is 15 residues. V lost 5 bases, J lost 0 bases, and 11 bases lay in between. The full variable domain, rest sourced from reference TRBV7-8 and TRBJ1-5, is GAGVSQSPRYKVAKRGQDVALRCDPISGHVSLFWYQQALGQGPEFLTYFQNEAQLDKSGLPSDRFFAERPEGSVSTLKIQRTQQEDSAVYLCASSPPGHSNQPQHFGDGTRLSIL.

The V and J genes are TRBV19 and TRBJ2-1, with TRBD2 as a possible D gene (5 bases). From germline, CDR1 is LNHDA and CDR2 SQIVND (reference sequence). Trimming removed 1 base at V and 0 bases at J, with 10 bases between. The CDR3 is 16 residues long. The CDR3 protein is CASSIVAGASYNEQFF. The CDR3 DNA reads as TGTGCCAGTAGTATAGTCGCGGGCGCCTCCTACAATGAGCAGTTCTTC.

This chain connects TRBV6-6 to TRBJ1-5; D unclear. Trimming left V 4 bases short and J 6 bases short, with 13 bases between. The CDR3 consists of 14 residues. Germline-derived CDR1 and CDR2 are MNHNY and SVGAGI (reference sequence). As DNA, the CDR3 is TGTGCCAGCAGTTTGAGGGTTGGGCTTCAGCCCCAGCATTTT. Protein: CASSLRVGLQPQHF.

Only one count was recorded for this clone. CDR3 amino acids: CASSLAGGPQAFF. The DNA of the CDR3 is TGTGCCAGCAGCTTAGCAGGGGGCCCCCAAGCTTTCTTT. The genes are TRBV7-9 and TRBJ1-1, with TRBD1 matching over 7 bases. This CDR3 is 13 amino acids long. The germline gives CDR1 SEHNR, CDR2 FQNEAQ (reference sequence). V was clipped by 0 bases and J by 9 bases; unmatched bases: 4.

In DNA, the CDR3 is TGTGCCAGCAAGTTTTCTGGGCTGCAGTATTTT. Its translation: CASKFSGLQYF. This sequence joins TRBV2 and TRBJ2-3; D remains ambiguous. CDR1 and CDR2 (germline): SNHLY, FYNNEI. Trimming took 7 bases from V and 11 from J, leaving 13 bases between them. The CDR3 loop spans 11 amino acids.